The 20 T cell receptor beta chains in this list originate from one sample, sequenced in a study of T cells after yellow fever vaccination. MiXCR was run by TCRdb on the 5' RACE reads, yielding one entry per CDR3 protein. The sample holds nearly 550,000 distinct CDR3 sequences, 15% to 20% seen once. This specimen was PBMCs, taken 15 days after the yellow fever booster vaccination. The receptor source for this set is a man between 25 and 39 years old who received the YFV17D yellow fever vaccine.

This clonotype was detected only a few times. CDR3 nucleotides: TGTGCCAGCAGCCCGCCACCTGGGGGCTATGAGCAGTTCTTC. Its protein is CASSPPPGGYEQFF. The chain links TRBV14 to TRBJ2-1; D may be TRBD1 (6 bases). This CDR3 has 14 amino acids. Trimming removed 4 bases from V and 8 bases from J, with 15 bases in between. Per the germline V gene, CDR1 is SGHDN and CDR2 is FVKESK.

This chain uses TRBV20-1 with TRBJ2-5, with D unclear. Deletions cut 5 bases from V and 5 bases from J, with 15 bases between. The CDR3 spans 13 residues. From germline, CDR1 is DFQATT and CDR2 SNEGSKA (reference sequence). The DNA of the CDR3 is TGCAGTGCTTTACCTCCTATGAGGGAGACCCAGTACTTC. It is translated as CSALPPMRETQYF.

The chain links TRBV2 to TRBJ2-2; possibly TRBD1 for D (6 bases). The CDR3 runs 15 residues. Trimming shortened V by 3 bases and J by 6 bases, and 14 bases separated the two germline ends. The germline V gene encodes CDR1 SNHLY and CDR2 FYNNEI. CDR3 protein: CASSDQGTIPGELFF. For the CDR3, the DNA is TGTGCCAGCAGTGATCAGGGGACGATCCCCGGGGAGCTGTTTTTT.

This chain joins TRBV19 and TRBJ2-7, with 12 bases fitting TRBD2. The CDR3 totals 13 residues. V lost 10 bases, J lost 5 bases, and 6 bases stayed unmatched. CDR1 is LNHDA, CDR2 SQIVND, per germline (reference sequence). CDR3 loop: CATRTSGTHEQYF. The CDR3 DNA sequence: TGTGCCACCCGGACTAGCGGGACCCACGAGCAGTACTTC.

Here the CDR3 reads CASSPPHRANNEQFF. The CDR3 bases are TGTGCCAGCTCACCCCCCCATCGAGCAAACAATGAGCAGTTCTTC. The chain employs TRBV18 and TRBJ2-1; D is uncertain. CDR3 length equals 15 residues. Germline V gene data show CDR1 as KGHSH and CDR2 as LQKENI. Trimming cost V 3 bases and J 5 bases, with 14 bases left between them.

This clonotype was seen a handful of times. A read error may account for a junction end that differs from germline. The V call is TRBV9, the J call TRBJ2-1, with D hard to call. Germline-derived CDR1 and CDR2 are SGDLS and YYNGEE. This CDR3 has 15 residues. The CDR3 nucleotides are TGTGCCAGCAGCGTCTCCCTGACTGCCTACGATGAGCAGTTCTTC. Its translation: CASSVSLTAYDEQFF.

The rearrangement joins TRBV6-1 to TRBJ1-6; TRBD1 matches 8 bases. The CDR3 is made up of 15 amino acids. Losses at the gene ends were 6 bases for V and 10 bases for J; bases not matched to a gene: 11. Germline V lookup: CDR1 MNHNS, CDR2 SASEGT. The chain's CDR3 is CASSPDRVVESPLHF. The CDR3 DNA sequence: TGTGCCAGCAGCCCGGACAGGGTAGTAGAATCACCCCTCCACTTT.

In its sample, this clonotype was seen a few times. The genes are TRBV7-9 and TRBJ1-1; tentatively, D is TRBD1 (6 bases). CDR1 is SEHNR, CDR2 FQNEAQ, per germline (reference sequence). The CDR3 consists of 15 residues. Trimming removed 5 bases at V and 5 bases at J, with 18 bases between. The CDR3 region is CASSLEQGRGTEAFF. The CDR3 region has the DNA TGTGCCAGCAGCCTGGAACAGGGTAGGGGAACTGAAGCTTTCTTT.

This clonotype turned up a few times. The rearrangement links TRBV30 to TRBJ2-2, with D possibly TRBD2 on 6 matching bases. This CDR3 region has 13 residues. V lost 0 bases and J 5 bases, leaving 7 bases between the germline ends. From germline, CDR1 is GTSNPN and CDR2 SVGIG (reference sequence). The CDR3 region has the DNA TGTGCCTGGAGTGTACGGGGGACCGGGGAGCTGTTTTTT. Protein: CAWSVRGTGELFF.

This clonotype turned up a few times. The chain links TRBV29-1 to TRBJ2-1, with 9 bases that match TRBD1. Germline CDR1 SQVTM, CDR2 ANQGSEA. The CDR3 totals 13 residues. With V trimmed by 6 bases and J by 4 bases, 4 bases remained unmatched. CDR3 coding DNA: TGCAGCGTGCGACAGGGGGGATACAATGAGCAGTTCTTC. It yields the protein CSVRQGGYNEQFF.

CDR3 sequence reads: CASSLDAGVAGAYNEQFF. CDR3 bases: TGTGCCAGCAGTTTAGATGCTGGTGTAGCGGGAGCCTACAATGAGCAGTTCTTC. The gene calls are TRBV2 and TRBJ2-1, with TRBD2 identical over 9 bases. V lost 5 bases to trimming and J lost 2 bases; unmatched junction nucleotides: 13. CDR3 length equals 18 residues. Looked up from germline, CDR1 is SNHLY and CDR2 is FYNNEI.

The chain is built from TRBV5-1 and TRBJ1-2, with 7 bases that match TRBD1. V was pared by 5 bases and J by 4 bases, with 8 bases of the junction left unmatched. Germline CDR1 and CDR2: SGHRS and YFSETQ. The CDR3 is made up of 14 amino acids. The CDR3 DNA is TGCGCCAGCAGTCTGCCGGGACAGAGCTATGGCTACACCTTC. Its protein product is CASSLPGQSYGYTF.

The CDR3 sequence is CASSQERLAGGETQYF. As DNA, the CDR3 is TGTGCCAGCAGCCAAGAAAGACTAGCGGGAGGGGAGACCCAGTACTTC. V and J are TRBV3-1 and TRBJ2-5; TRBD2 matches at 14 bases. This CDR3 is built from 16 residues. Losses at the gene ends were 0 bases for V and 5 bases for J; bases not matched to a gene: 2. Germline values: CDR1 LGHDT, CDR2 YNNKEL (reference sequence).

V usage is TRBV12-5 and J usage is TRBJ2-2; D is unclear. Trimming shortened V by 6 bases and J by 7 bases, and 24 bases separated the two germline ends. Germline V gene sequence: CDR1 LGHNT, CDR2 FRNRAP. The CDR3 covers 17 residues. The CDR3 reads CASGPPSGLSAVGELFF. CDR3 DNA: TGTGCTAGTGGCCCGCCCAGTGGCCTGAGTGCAGTCGGGGAGCTGTTTTTT.

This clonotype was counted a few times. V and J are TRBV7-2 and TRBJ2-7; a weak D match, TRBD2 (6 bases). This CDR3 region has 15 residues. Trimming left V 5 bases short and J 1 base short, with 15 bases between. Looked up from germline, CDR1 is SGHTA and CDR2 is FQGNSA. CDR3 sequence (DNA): TGTGCCAGCAGCCCCGTGGCAGGGAGGTCCTACGAGCAGTACTTC. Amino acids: CASSPVAGRSYEQYF.

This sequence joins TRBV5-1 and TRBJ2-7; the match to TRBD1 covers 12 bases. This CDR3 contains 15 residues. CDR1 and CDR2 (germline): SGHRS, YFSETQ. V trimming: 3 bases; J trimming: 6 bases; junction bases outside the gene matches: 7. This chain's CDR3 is CASSSAGTGGSEQYF. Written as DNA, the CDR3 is TGCGCCAGCAGCTCCGCCGGGACAGGGGGCTCCGAGCAGTACTTC.

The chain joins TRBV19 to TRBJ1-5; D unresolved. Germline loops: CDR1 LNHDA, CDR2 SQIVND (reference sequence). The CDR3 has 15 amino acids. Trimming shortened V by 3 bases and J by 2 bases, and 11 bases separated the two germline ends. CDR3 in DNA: TGTGCCAGTAGTATGGACGGTCAGGGCAATCAGCCCCAGCATTTT. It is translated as CASSMDGQGNQPQHF. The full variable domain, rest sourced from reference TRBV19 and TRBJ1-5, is DGGITQSPKYLFRKEGQNVTLSCEQNLNHDAMYWYRQDPGQGLRLIYYSQIVNDFQKGDIAEGYSVSREKKESFPLTVTSAQKNPTAFYLCASSMDGQGNQPQHFGDGTRLSIL.

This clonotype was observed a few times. The CDR3, as DNA: TGTGCCAGCAGTTCCCCGGTAGGGGCCTCTATTCAGTACTTC. Protein: CASSSPVGASIQYF. V is TRBV28 and J is TRBJ2-4, with D possibly being TRBD1 (5 bases). Germline assignment: CDR1 MDHEN and CDR2 SYDVKM. The length of the CDR3 is 14 residues. V dropped 4 bases and J dropped 10 bases, with 17 bases sitting between them.

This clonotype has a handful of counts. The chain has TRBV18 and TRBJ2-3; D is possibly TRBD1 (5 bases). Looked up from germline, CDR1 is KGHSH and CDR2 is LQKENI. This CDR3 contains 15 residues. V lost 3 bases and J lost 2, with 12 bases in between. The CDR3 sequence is CASSPPSRATDTQYF. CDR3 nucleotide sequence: TGTGCCAGCTCACCCCCCTCCAGGGCCACAGATACGCAGTATTTT.

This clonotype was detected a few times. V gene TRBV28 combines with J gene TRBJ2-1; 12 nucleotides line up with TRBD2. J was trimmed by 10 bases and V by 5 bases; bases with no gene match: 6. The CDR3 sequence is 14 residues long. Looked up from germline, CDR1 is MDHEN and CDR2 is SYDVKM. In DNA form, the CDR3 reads TGTGCCAGCAGTACCCGGACTAGCGGGAAAGAGCAGTTCTTC. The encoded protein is CASSTRTSGKEQFF.